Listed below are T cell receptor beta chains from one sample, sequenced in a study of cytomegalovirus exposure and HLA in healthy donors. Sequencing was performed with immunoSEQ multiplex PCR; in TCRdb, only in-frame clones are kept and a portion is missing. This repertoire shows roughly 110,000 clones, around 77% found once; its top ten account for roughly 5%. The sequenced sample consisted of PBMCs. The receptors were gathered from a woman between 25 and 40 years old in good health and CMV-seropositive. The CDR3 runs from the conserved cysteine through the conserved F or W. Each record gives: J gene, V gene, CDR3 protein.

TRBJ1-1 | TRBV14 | CASSRGTEKEAFF
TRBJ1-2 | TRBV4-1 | CASSQVKGYGYTF
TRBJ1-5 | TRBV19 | CASSIQFQPQHF
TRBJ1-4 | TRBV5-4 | CASSLDPGGSNEKLFF
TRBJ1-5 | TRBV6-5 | CASSYNRGSNQPQHF
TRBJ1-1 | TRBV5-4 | CASSTGTDMNTEAFF
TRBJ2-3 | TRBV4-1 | CASSQSSGRGTDTQYF
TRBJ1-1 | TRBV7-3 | CASSPQLNTEAFF
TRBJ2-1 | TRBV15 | CATRTGTSGYNEQFF
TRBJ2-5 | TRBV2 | CASRDGGFETQYF
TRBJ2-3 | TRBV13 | CASSLGLAGARTDTQYF
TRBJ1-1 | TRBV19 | CASSLVGGRLGYTEAFF
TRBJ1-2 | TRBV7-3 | CASSLTGGDYGYTF
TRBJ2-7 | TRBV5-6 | CASSKTSGDLHEQYF
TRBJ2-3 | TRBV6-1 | CASSEAHRTQYF
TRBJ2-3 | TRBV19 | CASSSLAGGTDTQYF
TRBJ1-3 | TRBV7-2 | CASSPRQAGNTIYF
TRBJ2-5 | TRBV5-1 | CASSLGLAETQYF
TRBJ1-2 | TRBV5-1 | CASSFTPPGQGLGYTF
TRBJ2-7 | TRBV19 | CASWGGFEQYF
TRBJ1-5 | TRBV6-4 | CASSDSMPGQKSNQPQHF
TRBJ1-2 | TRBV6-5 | CASRNAGGGSGYTF
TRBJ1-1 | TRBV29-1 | CSVGDTRAREAFF
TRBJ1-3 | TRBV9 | CASSAPGGNTIYF
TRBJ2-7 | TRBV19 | CASSMDYGTYEQYF
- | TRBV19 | CASRGTDYEQYF
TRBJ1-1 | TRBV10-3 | CAISEASTEAFF
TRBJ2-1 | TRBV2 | CASLIVPGTYNEQFF
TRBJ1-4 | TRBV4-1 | CASSQDPSQGIAPNEKLFF
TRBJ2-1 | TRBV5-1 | CASSPGLAGVTYEQFF
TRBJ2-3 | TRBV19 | CASRSPERSTDTQYF
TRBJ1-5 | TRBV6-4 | CASSLTEGQPQHF
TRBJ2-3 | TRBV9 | CASSVGGGSTDTQYF
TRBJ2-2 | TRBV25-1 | CASSEYERETGELFF
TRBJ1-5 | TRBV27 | CAVRGTGERQPQHF
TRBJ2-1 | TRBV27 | CASSFLERSSYNEQFF
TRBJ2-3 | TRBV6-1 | CASRLLAATDTQYF
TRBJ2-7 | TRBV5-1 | CASSFAGQGADEQYF
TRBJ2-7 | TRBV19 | CASSIGSGVYYEQYF
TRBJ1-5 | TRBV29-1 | CSVRTGTNQPQHF
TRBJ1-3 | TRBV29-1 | CSVKPSGTQGNTIYF
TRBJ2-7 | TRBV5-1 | CASRRTATSSYEQYF
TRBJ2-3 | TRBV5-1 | CASSLALLAGGLSTDTQYF
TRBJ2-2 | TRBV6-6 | CASSKNKGGPGELFF
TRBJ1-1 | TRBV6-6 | CASSDPGRGNTEAFF
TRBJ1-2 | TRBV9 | CASSVTPGGADGYTF